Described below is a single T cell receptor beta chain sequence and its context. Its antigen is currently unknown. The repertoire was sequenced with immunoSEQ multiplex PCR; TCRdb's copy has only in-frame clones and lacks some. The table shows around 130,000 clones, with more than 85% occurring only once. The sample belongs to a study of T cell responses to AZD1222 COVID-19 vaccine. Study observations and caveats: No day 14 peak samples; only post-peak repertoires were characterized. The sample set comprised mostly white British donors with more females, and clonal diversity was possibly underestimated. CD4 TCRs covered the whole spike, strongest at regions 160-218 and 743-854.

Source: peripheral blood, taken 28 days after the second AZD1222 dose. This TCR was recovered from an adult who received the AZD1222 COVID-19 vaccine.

DNA of the CDR3: TGCAGCGTTAGGCCGGGAGAGACCCAGTACTTC. It is translated as CSVRPGETQYF. The chain combines TRBV29-1 with TRBJ2-5; D gene unclear. V was trimmed by 5 bases and J by 4 bases, leaving 8 bases between them. CDR1 is SQVTM and CDR2 is ANQGSEA in the germline V gene. This CDR3 comprises 11 residues.